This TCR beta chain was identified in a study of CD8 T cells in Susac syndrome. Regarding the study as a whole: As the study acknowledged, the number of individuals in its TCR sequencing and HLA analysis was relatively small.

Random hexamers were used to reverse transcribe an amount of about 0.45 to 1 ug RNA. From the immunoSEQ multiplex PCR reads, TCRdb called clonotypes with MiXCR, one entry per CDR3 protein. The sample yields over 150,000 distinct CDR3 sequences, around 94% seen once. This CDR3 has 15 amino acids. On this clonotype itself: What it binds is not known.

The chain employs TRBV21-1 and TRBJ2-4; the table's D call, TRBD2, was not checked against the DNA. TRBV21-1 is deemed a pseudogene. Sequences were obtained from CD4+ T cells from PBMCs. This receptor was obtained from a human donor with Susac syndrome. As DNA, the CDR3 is TGTGCCAGCGACCGACTAGCGGCGTCCAAAAACATTCAGTACTTC. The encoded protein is CASDRLAASKNIQYF.